The rows below give T cell receptor beta chains drawn from one sample of a study of control samples from healthy donors and cancer patients. Profiled with immunoSEQ multiplex PCR; TCRdb holds only in-frame clones, not every one. The top ten clones hold 1.3% of a sample with 100,000 or so clones, around 86% of them seen once. Source material: blood. The receptor set was obtained from a woman aged 45-60 years in good health. CDR3s include the opening cysteine and the closing phenylalanine or tryptophan. The order of the fields is D gene, clone size, V gene, J gene, CDR3 DNA, CDR3 protein. D genes are given only for firm matches. A row's size may be missing; if present it is once, few, many or a size class.

-	-	TRBV4-2	TRBJ1-2	TGTGCCAGCAGCCAAGATAGTGGCAGCTCATGGGAACGGACCTTC	CASSQDSGSSWERTF
-	-	TRBV3-1/TRBV3-2	TRBJ2-2	TGTGCCAGCAGCCAAGTCCGAGTGGGGGAGCTGTTTTTT	CASSQVRVGELFF
TRBD1	-	TRBV24-1	TRBJ2-3	TGTGCCACCAGTGCCACAGGGGGCGAAAACACAGATACGCAGTATTTT	CATSATGGENTDTQYF
-	-	TRBV7-9	TRBJ1-2	TGTGCCAGCAGCCTACGCGAAATTACCTATGGCTACACCTTC	CASSLREITYGYTF
-	few	TRBV6-1	TRBJ1-2	-	CASSEAVGGGAGTF
-	-	TRBV5-1	TRBJ2-7	TGCGCCAGCACCCTAACGCCTACAGTGGAAGAGCAGTACTTC	CASTLTPTVEEQYF
TRBD1	-	TRBV2	TRBJ1-5	TGTGCCAAGGACAGGGGGCGCGTGGCGGCCGGTACTCAGCCCCAGCATTTT	CAKDRGRVAAGTQPQHF
-	-	TRBV7-3	TRBJ1-1	TGTGCCAGCAGCTTACAGGGTGGGACTGAAGCTTTCTTT	CASSLQGGTEAFF
-	-	TRBV6-5	TRBJ1-1	TGTGCCAGCACTCCCCCCGGCAGGGTGAACACTGAAGCTTTCTTT	CASTPPGRVNTEAFF
-	-	TRBV19	TRBJ1-5	TGTGCCAGTAGTATAGGGCGGGGTTATAGCAATCAGCCCCAGCATTTT	CASSIGRGYSNQPQHF
-	medium-sized	TRBV2	TRBJ1-1	TGTGCCAGCATGCCACTTTGGGGTTTTGGCACTGAAGCTTTCTTT	CASMPLWGFGTEAFF
-	-	TRBV6-5	TRBJ2-2	TGTGCCAGCAGCAGGACATTTAACACCGGGGAGCTGTTTTTT	CASSRTFNTGELFF
-	-	TRBV7-9	TRBJ1-3	TGTGCCAGCAGCTTAGGGGGGGCCCGCTCTGGAAACACCATATATTTT	CASSLGGARSGNTIYF
TRBD2	-	TRBV14	TRBJ2-7	TGTGCCAGCAGTCCGACCCGGGGGGGCTACGAGCAGTACTTC	CASSPTRGGYEQYF
-	-	TRBV5-4	TRBJ1-4	TGTGCCAGCAGCCGGGGCGAGGCGGGGAATGAAAAACTGTTTTTT	CASSRGEAGNEKLFF
TRBD1	-	TRBV28	TRBJ2-7	TGTGCCAGCAGTCCAACCGGGACAGGGGGTGATTACGAGCAGTACTTC	CASSPTGTGGDYEQYF
-	-	TRBV14	TRBJ1-1	TGTGCCAGCAGCCTACTGGGGGTGAACACTGAAGCTTTCTTT	CASSLLGVNTEAFF
TRBD1	once	TRBV18	TRBJ2-7	TGTGCCAGCTCACACCGGGACAGGGTCCACGAGCAGTACTTC	CASSHRDRVHEQYF
-	-	TRBV19	TRBJ1-2	TGTGCCAGTAGTATGGTGGGGCCTAACGGCTACACCTTC	CASSMVGPNGYTF
-	-	TRBV18	TRBJ2-3	TGTGCCAGCTCACCACCAGGTGGGGTGGGCACAGATACGCAGTATTTT	CASSPPGGVGTDTQYF
TRBD2	-	TRBV4-3	TRBJ2-2	TGCGCCAGCAGCCAAGAGTGGACTAGCGGGGGGGCCTCTAACACCGGGGAGCTGTTTTTT	CASSQEWTSGGASNTGELFF
TRBD2	-	TRBV27	TRBJ2-7	TGTGCCAGCAGACTAGCGGGAGGATCCTACGAGCAGTACTTC	CASRLAGGSYEQYF
TRBD2	-	TRBV6-5	TRBJ2-7	TGTGCCAGCAGTCCTCTAGCGGGGGGTGTTTACGAGCAGTACTTC	CASSPLAGGVYEQYF
-	-	TRBV5-1	TRBJ2-3	TGCGCCAGCAGCTTGGAGTCTCGGAGCACAGATACGCAGTATTTT	CASSLESRSTDTQYF
-	-	TRBV5-4	TRBJ2-5	TGTGCCAGCAGCTTTCAACGGGGAGCCGTGGTCGGGACCCAGTACTTC	CASSFQRGAVVGTQYF
TRBD2	-	TRBV4-1	TRBJ2-3	TGCGCCAGCAGCCAACTGGGACTAGCGATCACAGATACGCAGTATTTT	CASSQLGLAITDTQYF
-	once	TRBV6-5	TRBJ1-1	TGTGCCAGCAGCAATATCCAGATGAACACTGAAGCTTTCTTT	CASSNIQMNTEAFF
-	-	TRBV28	TRBJ1-4	TGTGCCAGCAGCGAGACAGCTACAAATGAAAAACTGTTTTTT	CASSETATNEKLFF
TRBD1	-	TRBV11-2	TRBJ2-4	TGTGCCAGCAGCTCTACCGGGACAGGGGAAAACATTCAGTACTTC	CASSSTGTGENIQYF
-	-	TRBV7-3	TRBJ2-7	TGTGCCAGCAGCCAAGATCCGGGCCCCACCTACGAGCAGTACTTC	CASSQDPGPTYEQYF
-	-	TRBV6-5	TRBJ2-5	TGTGCCAGCAGCTTCCCCCGACAGGTCCAAGAGACCCAGTACTTC	CASSFPRQVQETQYF
-	few	TRBV12-3/TRBV12-4	TRBJ1-5	TGTGCCAGCAGTTTCGAAATCGGACAGCCCCAGCATTTT	CASSFEIGQPQHF
TRBD1	once	TRBV7-2	TRBJ2-7	TGTGCCAGCAGCGCCCACGGGACAGGGGCCCCCTACGAGCAGTACTTC	CASSAHGTGAPYEQYF
TRBD1	-	TRBV5-1	TRBJ1-6	TGCGCCAGCAGCTTGGAGGGACAGGGGGCGGATAATTCACCCCTCCACTTT	CASSLEGQGADNSPLHF
-	once	TRBV29-1	TRBJ1-1	TGCAGCGTTGTAGCGGGGATGGGGACTGAAGCTTTCTTT	CSVVAGMGTEAFF
TRBD1	-	TRBV19	TRBJ2-1	TGTGCCAGTAGTTTGGGACAGGCGCGTGGTGAGCAGTTCTTC	CASSLGQARGEQFF
TRBD1	-	TRBV7-2	TRBJ1-3	TGTGCCAGCAGTTCCGACAGGGGGCCTGGAAACACCATATATTTT	CASSSDRGPGNTIYF
-	-	TRBV4-3	TRBJ1-1	TGCGCCAGCAGCCCCAGTTCGATCTTATTTGAAGCTTTCTTT	CASSPSSILFEAFF
-	-	TRBV5-1	TRBJ1-5	TGCGCCCGCAGCCGGGCCGGGGGGGGCGGCAATCAGCCCCAGCATTTT	CARSRAGGGGNQPQHF
TRBD2	-	TRBV18	TRBJ2-1	TGTGCCAGCTCACCACTAGAGCTAGCGGGCTACAATGAGCAGTTCTTC	CASSPLELAGYNEQFF
-	-	TRBV9	TRBJ2-2	TGTGCCAGCAGCGTAGCTACGAGAGGCGCCGGGGAGCTGTTTTTT	CASSVATRGAGELFF
-	-	TRBV18	TRBJ1-5	TGTGCCAGCTCACCGGGGGGAAGCGGGCGCAATCAGTCCCAGCATTTT	CASSPGGSGRNQSQHF
-	-	TRBV12-3/TRBV12-4	TRBJ1-4	TGTGCCAGCAGTTCTCCAACTAATGAAAAACTGTTTTTT	CASSSPTNEKLFF
-	once	TRBV5-4	TRBJ1-1	TGTGCCAGCAGCTCGGGGGCTCTGGACACTGAAGCTTTCTTT	CASSSGALDTEAFF
-	-	TRBV7-2	TRBJ1-2	TGTGCCAGCACCCCAGTACTCCTGGGGATGAACTATGGCTACACCTTC	CASTPVLLGMNYGYTF
-	-	TRBV7-2	TRBJ2-2	TGTGCCAGCAGCTTAGATGGGAAACTTACCGGGGAGCTGTTTTTT	CASSLDGKLTGELFF